Below, 8 T cell receptor beta chains from the same sample are listed, as sequenced in a study of blood T cell repertoires in COVID-19. Data came from immunoSEQ multiplex PCR; TCRdb stores just in-frame clones and leaves some out. Here the sample spans 230,000 or so clones, around 89% being singletons. Sample: PBMCs or T cells enriched from blood (not recorded which). The receptors originated from a woman in her thirties or forties with acute COVID-19.

The chain has TRBV11-2 and TRBJ2-3, with D possibly matching TRBD1 (5 bases). The V and J ends lost 1 base and 6 bases respectively, with 17 bases between them. CDR1 is SGHAT, CDR2 FQNNGV, per germline. The CDR3 totals 16 residues. CDR3 amino acids: CASSLVFQGKYDTQYF. Here the CDR3 DNA reads TGTGCCAGCAGCTTAGTTTTCCAGGGAAAATATGATACGCAGTATTTT. The full variable domain, in which reference TRBV11-2 and TRBJ2-3 provide the parts outside the CDR3, is EAGVAQSPRYKIIEKRQSVAFWCNPISGHATLYWYQQILGQGPKLLIQFQNNGVVDDSQLPKDRFSAERLKGVDSTLKIQPAKLEDSAVYLCASSLVFQGKYDTQYFGPGTRLTVL.

The chain links TRBV6-6 to TRBJ2-1; a possible D gene is TRBD1 (6 bases). Trimming shortened V by 6 bases and J by 7 bases, and 13 bases separated the two germline ends. CDR3 length: 13 residues. Germline-derived CDR1 and CDR2 are MNHNY and SVGAGI (reference sequence). The CDR3 coding sequence is TGTGCCAGCAGAAACCAGGGGTCTAATGAGCAGTTCTTC. Its translation is CASRNQGSNEQFF.

This sequence joins TRBV21-1 and TRBJ1-2; the table calls TRBD1, which could not be checked here. TRBV21-1 is a pseudogene locus. The CDR3 runs 17 residues. DNA of the CDR3: TGTGCCACCCTCCACAAGGACAGGGAATGGGTTAACTATGGCTACACCTTC. Its protein product is CATLHKDREWVNYGYTF.

The V and J genes are TRBV5-1 and TRBJ1-1; 10 bases line up with TRBD1. CDR1 and CDR2 from the germline V gene are SGHRS and YFSETQ. The CDR3 has 16 residues. V was pared by 4 bases and J by 0 bases, with 6 bases of the junction left unmatched. Here the CDR3 DNA reads TGCGCCAGCAGCCAGGGGGACAGGGGCTTGAACACTGAAGCTTTCTTT. It codes for CASSQGDRGLNTEAFF.

The sample holds one count of this clone. The chain combines TRBV24-1 with TRBJ2-1; 11 nucleotides match TRBD2. Germline loops: CDR1 KGHDR, CDR2 SFDVKD. The CDR3 length is 19 residues. V lost 5 bases, J lost 3 bases, and 14 bases stayed unmatched. The CDR3: CATSGIKGALAGGYNEQFF. The CDR3 DNA sequence: TGTGCCACCAGTGGCATAAAGGGGGCCCTAGCGGGAGGCTACAATGAGCAGTTCTTC.

The chain has TRBV10-1 and TRBJ2-1, with D unclear. The CDR3 has 14 amino acids. Looked up from germline, CDR1 is WNHNN and CDR2 is SYGVQD (reference sequence). V lost 4 bases, J lost 0 bases, and 7 bases lay in between. The CDR3 here is CASSGASSYNEQFF. The CDR3 DNA is TGCGCCAGCAGTGGGGCCAGCTCCTACAATGAGCAGTTCTTC.

The rearrangement uses TRBV27 and TRBJ2-1, with D possibly matching TRBD1 (5 bases). CDR1 and CDR2 (germline): MNHEY, SMNVEV (reference sequence). The V end lost 4 bases, the J end lost 3 bases, and 10 bases lay between the germline ends. This CDR3 region has 14 residues. CDR3 bases: TGTGCCAGCAGTTCCCAGACAGACTACAATGAGCAGTTCTTC. Translation: CASSSQTDYNEQFF.

The chain joins TRBV6-2 or TRBV6-3 to TRBJ1-2; TRBD1 matches 7 bases. Germline V lookup: CDR1 MNHEY, CDR2 SVGEGT. V lost 6 bases and J lost 7; bases outside the gene matches: 14. The CDR3 is 15 amino acids. CDR3 DNA: TGTGCCAGCAGATACCCGGGACAGTCTCGTTCTGGCTACACCTTC. It is translated as CASRYPGQSRSGYTF.